Each of the 32 T cell receptor beta chains below was sequenced from the same sample in a study of regulatory T cells in long-lasting Graves disease. Time point noted: persistent/refractory GD, antithyroid drugs over 5 years with positive TRAb. PBMC-derived RNA was used for the TCR library. Libraries of TCR beta came from iRepertoire HTBI primers plus Arm-PCR of CDR3 regions. TCRdb reprocessed the multiplex PCR reads with MiXCR, giving one entry per CDR3 protein. This table holds 700,000 or so distinct CDR3 sequences, 25% to 30% found once. The material sequenced was peripheral blood mononuclear cells (PBMCs), taken when the disease was refractory, from a patient treated with antithyroid drugs. The source is a female donor with Graves disease.

This clonotype has only a few counts. The chain links TRBV28 to TRBJ1-3, with D perhaps matching TRBD1 (5 bases). The germline CDR1 and CDR2 sequences are MDHEN and SYDVKM. Trimming took off 5 bases at V and 4 bases at J, with 9 bases between the two ends. The CDR3 length is 13 residues. The CDR3 here is CASSPGVGNTIYF. Written as DNA, the CDR3 is TGTGCCAGCAGTCCGGGGGTAGGAAACACCATATATTTT.

This clonotype has more than one count but fewer than ten. This sequence joins TRBV12-3 or TRBV12-4 and TRBJ1-1; D is undetermined. The CDR3 spans 11 residues. V lost 7 bases to trimming and J lost 7 bases, with 10 bases between them. CDR3 region: CASIMGSEAFF. In nucleotides, the CDR3 is TGTGCCAGCATCATGGGGAGTGAAGCTTTCTTT.

There are a few counts of this clonotype. This CDR3 reads CASSLPQYNQPQHF. As DNA, the CDR3 is TGTGCCAGCAGCTTACCGCAGTACAATCAGCCCCAGCATTTT. The chain recombines TRBV2 with TRBJ1-5, with unresolved D. CDR3 length equals 14 residues. Germline V gene data show CDR1 as SNHLY and CDR2 as FYNNEI. V was trimmed by 6 bases and J by 3 bases, leaving 12 bases between them. Full variable domain (missing parts from reference TRBV2 and TRBJ1-5): EPEVTQTPSHQVTQMGQEVILRCVPISNHLYFYWYRQILGQKVEFLVSFYNNEISEKSEIFDDQFSVERPDGSNFTLKIRSTKLEDSAMYFCASSLPQYNQPQHFGDGTRLSIL.

This clonotype occurred many times. V is TRBV6-2 or TRBV6-3 and J is TRBJ1-2; D unresolved. CDR3 length: 12 amino acids. The ends were cut back, 6 bases at V and 5 bases at J, with 10 bases in the middle. Looked up from germline, CDR1 is MNHEY and CDR2 is SVGEGT. CDR3 bases: TGTGCCAGCAGCCAGACCGGTTATGGCTACACCTTC. This encodes CASSQTGYGYTF.

The chain is built from TRBV25-1 and TRBJ1-4; unclear D gene. Looked up from germline, CDR1 is MGHDK and CDR2 is SYGVNS. The CDR3 covers 15 residues. Between the trimmed V and J ends, which lost 2 bases and 3 bases, there was a span of 10 bases. DNA for the CDR3: TGTGCCAGCAGTGAAAGGGTGTTGGCTAATGAAAAACTGTTTTTT. Translated, it gives CASSERVLANEKLFF.

The J gene is TRBJ1-5, the V gene TRBV20-1; TRBD1 is a possible D gene (6 bases). CDR1 and CDR2 (germline): DFQATT, SNEGSKA (reference sequence). CDR3 length: 16 amino acids. Trimming stripped 1 base from V and 2 bases from J, with 15 bases between. The CDR3 spells CSARARLGQRNQPQHF. The CDR3 coding sequence is TGCAGTGCTAGAGCCCGCCTCGGACAGCGCAATCAGCCCCAGCATTTT.

As regards this clonotype: One base away lies a much larger clone, so this may be a sequencing read error. This rearrangement joins TRBV11-2 to TRBJ2-4; possibly TRBD2 for D (7 bases). The CDR3 consists of 15 residues. Germline V gene data show CDR1 as SGHAT and CDR2 as FQNNGV. CDR3 sequence reads: CASSSIRGAKNIRYF. The CDR3 nucleotides read TGTGCCAGCAGCTCCATACGGGGGGCCAAAAACATTCGGTACTTC.

This chain connects TRBV27 to TRBJ1-2; unclear D gene. Germline V gene sequence: CDR1 MNHEY, CDR2 SMNVEV (reference sequence). Trimming removed 7 bases from V and 4 bases from J, with 16 bases in between. The CDR3 covers 14 residues. The CDR3 sequence is CASTSLDRRYGYTF. In nucleotides, the CDR3 is TGTGCCAGCACTAGCTTGGACCGTCGCTATGGCTACACCTTC.

The genes are TRBV3-1 and TRBJ1-5; possible D gene TRBD1, 6 bases. The length of the CDR3 is 15 residues. Germline-derived CDR1 and CDR2 are LGHDT and YNNKEL (reference sequence). V was clipped by 4 bases and J by 5 bases, with 15 bases between them. This chain's CDR3 is CASSPVLGGHQPQHF. The CDR3 nucleotides are TGTGCCAGCAGCCCCGTTTTAGGGGGTCATCAGCCCCAGCATTTT.

The genes are TRBV12-3 or TRBV12-4 and TRBJ2-7, with 7 bases identical to TRBD1. The trim removed 4 bases at V and 0 bases at J, leaving 9 bases unmatched. The CDR3 has 16 residues. The CDR3 sequence is CASSSPSGQCSYEQYF. CDR3 bases: TGTGCCAGCAGTTCACCCTCGGGACAGTGCTCCTACGAGCAGTACTTC.

This CDR3 reads CASSATSTLNQPQHF. In DNA form, the CDR3 reads TGTGCCAGCAGCGCCACAAGCACACTCAATCAGCCCCAGCATTTT. This chain uses TRBV3-1 with TRBJ1-5, with no clear D. Germline loops: CDR1 LGHDT, CDR2 YNNKEL (reference sequence). CDR3 length: 15 amino acids. Trimming took 5 bases from V and 3 from J, leaving 14 bases between them.

The V call is TRBV20-1, the J call TRBJ2-1; 10 nucleotides agree with TRBD1. This CDR3 is built from 16 residues. Germline values: CDR1 DFQATT, CDR2 SNEGSKA (reference sequence). The trim removed 5 bases at V and 5 bases at J, leaving 12 bases unmatched. CDR3 nucleotides: TGCAGTGCTTGGCGCTCCGGGACAGGGGAGGACAATGAGCAGTTCTTC. Protein product: CSAWRSGTGEDNEQFF.

This clonotype was counted once. The chain links TRBV5-4 to TRBJ1-2, with D perhaps matching TRBD1 (6 bases). The CDR3 extends over 15 amino acids. Trimming left V 1 base short and J 3 bases short, with 13 bases between. The V gene's germline CDR1 is SGHNT and CDR2 YYREEE (reference sequence). The CDR3 sequence is CASSLRAPGDYGYTF. The CDR3, as DNA: TGTGCCAGCAGCTTGAGGGCGCCAGGGGACTATGGCTACACCTTC.

This clonotype occurred a few times. The chain links TRBV20-1 to TRBJ2-7; 7 nucleotides line up with TRBD1. V shed 5 bases and J 6 bases; nucleotides not matched to a gene: 7. Germline loops: CDR1 DFQATT, CDR2 SNEGSKA (reference sequence). The CDR3 consists of 12 residues. As DNA, the CDR3 is TGCAGTGCTCAACGACAGGGATCCGAGCAGTACTTC. It translates to CSAQRQGSEQYF.

This clonotype showed up just a few times. This sequence joins TRBV11-1 and TRBJ2-7, with D perhaps TRBD1 or TRBD2 (5 bases each). This CDR3 is 14 amino acids long. V was clipped by 1 base and J by 2 bases, with 9 bases between them. CDR1 is SGHAT, CDR2 FQDESV, per germline (reference sequence). The CDR3 reads CASSLGEGTYEQYF. The DNA of the CDR3 is TGTGCCAGCAGCTTAGGAGAGGGGACCTACGAGCAGTACTTC.

The chain carries TRBV20-1 and TRBJ1-4; TRBD1 aligns across 10 bases. Germline assignment: CDR1 DFQATT and CDR2 SNEGSKA (reference sequence). Trimming at V came to 6 bases and at J to 6 bases, leaving 7 bases not matched to a gene. This CDR3 comprises 14 residues. CDR3 in amino acids: CSADRQGAYEKLFF. DNA of the CDR3: TGCAGTGCCGATAGACAGGGGGCTTATGAAAAACTGTTTTTT.

The rearrangement links TRBV6-2 or TRBV6-3 to TRBJ2-5; 10 nucleotides match TRBD2. The V gene end was trimmed by 0 bases and the J gene end by 4 bases; junction bases not matched to a gene: 11. The CDR3 spans 18 residues. Germline V gives CDR1 MNHEY, CDR2 SVGEGT. DNA for the CDR3: TGTGCCAGCAGTTACTCGATGCTAGCGGGAGAATTTAGAGAGACCCAGTACTTC. Translating it yields CASSYSMLAGEFRETQYF.

This clonotype was observed a few times. This sequence joins TRBV20-1 and TRBJ2-7, with TRBD1 identical over 9 bases. CDR1 and CDR2 from the germline V gene are DFQATT and SNEGSKA (reference sequence). This CDR3 region has 15 residues. The ends lost 3 bases at V and 2 bases at J; junction bases unmatched: 8. The CDR3 sequence is CSARAGTGFTYEQYF. DNA of the CDR3: TGCAGTGCTAGGGCCGGGACAGGGTTTACCTACGAGCAGTACTTC.

This clonotype was seen repeatedly, ten times or more. The chain has TRBV12-3 or TRBV12-4 and TRBJ1-6; D unclear. The CDR3 extends over 13 amino acids. V was trimmed by 6 bases and J by 6 bases, leaving 9 bases between them. CDR3 coding DNA: TGTGCCAGCAGCACTTCGGGTAATTCACCCCTCCACTTT. Its protein product is CASSTSGNSPLHF.

Points on this clonotype: Given the absence of the conserved phenylalanine or tryptophan at the CDR3 end, a read error is likely. The rearrangement links TRBV10-2 to TRBJ2-2; 12 bases align to TRBD2. With 6 bases clipped from V and 1 base from J, the junction kept 12 bases outside the gene matches. The CDR3 is 19 residues long. Germline V lookup: CDR1 WSHSY, CDR2 SAAADI. The CDR3 coding sequence is TGCGCCAGCAGATTGACAGAAGGACTAGCGGGACTGAACACCGGGGAGCTGTTTTCT. It translates to CASRLTEGLAGLNTGELFS.

This clonotype was observed a few times. The CDR3 bases are TGTGCCAGCAGCGCAACGGGACAGGGGGGAGAAAAACTGTTTTTT. Residues: CASSATGQGGEKLFF. The gene calls are TRBV6-1 and TRBJ1-4; TRBD1 aligns across 11 bases. The CDR3 runs to 15 residues. Germline CDR1 is MNHNS and CDR2 is SASEGT. J was trimmed by 8 bases and V by 6 bases; bases with no gene match: 8.

J is TRBJ1-2 and V is TRBV3-1; D may be TRBD1 (6 bases). The CDR3 sequence is 15 residues long. V gave up 3 bases and J gave up 6 bases, with 17 bases separating them. Looked up from germline, CDR1 is LGHDT and CDR2 is YNNKEL (reference sequence). CDR3 amino acids: CASSHYPGDWNGYTF. The CDR3 DNA reads TGTGCCAGCAGCCATTACCCAGGGGATTGGAATGGCTACACCTTC.

This clonotype was found many times. The V and J genes are TRBV12-3 or TRBV12-4 and TRBJ2-5; D uncertain. The CDR3 is 12 residues long. V lost 0 bases to trimming and J lost 4 bases, with 3 bases between them. CDR3: CASSLARETQYF. The CDR3 region has the DNA TGTGCCAGCAGTTTAGCGAGAGAGACCCAGTACTTC.

The chain links TRBV12-5 to TRBJ2-4; D may be TRBD1 or TRBD2 (7 bases each). Germline CDR1 LGHNT, CDR2 FRNRAP. The V end lost 4 bases, the J end lost 0 bases, and 16 bases lay between the germline ends. CDR3 length: 17 amino acids. Written as DNA, the CDR3 is TGTGCTAGTGGTTACCGCCCCAGGGGGGGAGCCAAAAACATTCAGTACTTC. This translates into CASGYRPRGGAKNIQYF.

This clonotype was picked up a small number of times. J is TRBJ2-5 and V is TRBV2, with 11 bases fitting TRBD2. V shed 1 base, J shed 1 base, and the junction held 2 bases outside the gene matches. Per the germline V gene, CDR1 is SNHLY and CDR2 is FYNNEI. The CDR3 is made up of 16 amino acids. The CDR3 spells CASSEGLAGIQETQYF. The CDR3 nucleotides read TGTGCCAGCAGTGAAGGACTAGCGGGGATCCAAGAGACCCAGTACTTC.

This clonotype was counted many times. The chain joins TRBV12-3 or TRBV12-4 to TRBJ1-4; 8 bases agree with TRBD1. The ends lost 4 bases at V and 6 bases at J; junction bases unmatched: 10. The CDR3 runs 16 residues. CDR3 nucleotide sequence: TGTGCCAGCAGTTGGACACTGACAGGGGAATATGAAAAACTGTTTTTT. Protein product: CASSWTLTGEYEKLFF.

This sequence joins TRBV6-2 or TRBV6-3 and TRBJ1-5, with D possibly being TRBD1 (5 bases). There are 15 residues in the CDR3. V lost 4 bases, J lost 4 bases, and 14 bases lay in between. Per the germline V gene, CDR1 is MNHEY and CDR2 is SVGEGT. Written as DNA, the CDR3 is TGTGCCAGCAGTTGGCGGGGGGGACCGAATCAGCCCCAGCATTTT. Protein: CASSWRGGPNQPQHF.

This chain uses TRBV12-3 or TRBV12-4 with TRBJ2-7; 7 bases fit TRBD2. This CDR3 contains 12 residues. Unmatched junction bases numbered 6, after V lost 7 bases and J lost 6 bases. CDR3: CASTLGGSEQYF. Here the CDR3 DNA reads TGTGCCAGCACCCTCGGGGGGTCCGAGCAGTACTTC.

Only a few counts were recorded for this clonotype. The chain combines TRBV6-1 with TRBJ1-1; possible D gene TRBD1, 5 bases. The germline gives CDR1 MNHNS, CDR2 SASEGT. CDR3 size: 14 residues. V shed 7 bases and J shed 1 base, with 13 bases lying between them. The CDR3 region has the DNA TGTGCCAGCACGAGGGGCGGAGAGAACACTGAAGCTTTCTTT. Encoded protein: CASTRGGENTEAFF.

This chain connects TRBV7-2 to TRBJ1-2; D is undetermined. The CDR3 sequence is 14 residues long. V was pared by 4 bases and J by 0 bases, with 9 bases between. Germline V CDR1 and CDR2: SGHTA, FQGNSA. The CDR3 DNA sequence: TGTGCCAGCAGCTCGGACGGGGCTAACTATGGCTACACCTTC. This sequence encodes CASSSDGANYGYTF.

This clonotype appeared many times. This chain uses TRBV6-1 with TRBJ2-7, with D perhaps matching TRBD2 (6 bases). This CDR3 spans 15 amino acids. Germline CDR1 MNHNS, CDR2 SASEGT. Trimming removed 5 bases from V and 3 bases from J, with 17 bases in between. CDR3 bases: TGTGCCAGCAGTCCGACGGGACTTAAAGACTACGAGCAGTACTTC. Protein sequence: CASSPTGLKDYEQYF.

This chain links TRBV27 with TRBJ1-2, with D possibly being TRBD1 (6 bases). The V end lost 6 bases, the J end lost 4 bases, and 15 bases lay between the germline ends. The CDR3 loop spans 14 amino acids. CDR1 is MNHEY and CDR2 is SMNVEV in the germline V gene (reference sequence). CDR3 sequence (DNA): TGTGCCAGCAGCGACTACAGGGAGAGCTATGGCTACACCTTC. Translation gives CASSDYRESYGYTF.